These T cell receptor beta chains were read from a single sample in a study of blood T cell repertoires in COVID-19. Assay: immunoSEQ multiplex PCR; the TCRdb copy retains only in-frame clones and omits some. The top ten clones hold roughly 8% of a sample with some 150,000 clones, around 85% of them seen once. The sequenced sample consisted of peripheral blood. The receptors come from a woman in her sixties or seventies with COVID-19, enrolled during active disease. The CDR3 runs from the conserved cysteine through the conserved F or W. The D gene is left open where the match is weak.

j_call: TRBJ2-5
v_call: TRBV24-1
d_call: .
cdr3_aa: CATSDHGTPIQETQYF

j_call: TRBJ1-1
v_call: TRBV3-1/TRBV3-2
d_call: .
cdr3_aa: CASSPYIEGEEAFF

j_call: TRBJ2-7
v_call: TRBV6-5
d_call: .
cdr3_aa: CASSYSHAGQTYEQYF

j_call: TRBJ1-2
v_call: TRBV9
d_call: .
cdr3_aa: CASSSRPGQLYGYTF

j_call: TRBJ1-2
v_call: TRBV13
d_call: .
cdr3_aa: CASSLGLGAYGYTF

j_call: TRBJ2-5
v_call: TRBV5-6
d_call: .
cdr3_aa: CASSLLSVQETQYF

j_call: TRBJ1-4
v_call: TRBV5-5
d_call: .
cdr3_aa: CASSLVVNSEKLFF

j_call: TRBJ2-1
v_call: TRBV5-1
d_call: TRBD2
cdr3_aa: CASSLVASGHNEQFF

j_call: TRBJ1-1
v_call: TRBV19
d_call: TRBD1
cdr3_aa: CASSIRGQGATVVTEAFF

j_call: TRBJ1-5
v_call: TRBV5-1
d_call: TRBD1
cdr3_aa: CASSLDRGVGQPQHF

j_call: TRBJ1-1
v_call: TRBV4-1
d_call: .
cdr3_aa: CASSQDLMPGTEAFF

j_call: TRBJ2-3
v_call: TRBV5-1
d_call: TRBD1
cdr3_aa: CASQPGPGQGRDTQYF

j_call: TRBJ1-2
v_call: TRBV12-3/TRBV12-4
d_call: .
cdr3_aa: CASSFSGYGYTF

j_call: TRBJ1-6
v_call: TRBV6-6
d_call: .
cdr3_aa: CASSYSGPTLNSPLHF

j_call: TRBJ1-4
v_call: TRBV30
d_call: .
cdr3_aa: CAWGTGIGDEKLFF

j_call: TRBJ1-2
v_call: TRBV7-9
d_call: TRBD1
cdr3_aa: CASSLGTGQSYGYTF

j_call: TRBJ1-1
v_call: TRBV6-6
d_call: .
cdr3_aa: CASRSGETEAFF

j_call: TRBJ2-3
v_call: TRBV2
d_call: .
cdr3_aa: CASSERDLVSTDTQYF

j_call: TRBJ1-1
v_call: TRBV7-9
d_call: .
cdr3_aa: CASSQSDRMNTEAFF

j_call: TRBJ2-7
v_call: TRBV12-5
d_call: .
cdr3_aa: CASGLTEGEAPYEQYF

j_call: TRBJ1-6
v_call: TRBV19
d_call: .
cdr3_aa: CASMRSWAEGNSPLHF

j_call: TRBJ1-1
v_call: TRBV24-1
d_call: .
cdr3_aa: CATSDSRRREGRYTEAFF

j_call: TRBJ1-2
v_call: TRBV9
d_call: .
cdr3_aa: CASSVDYEQYGYTF

j_call: TRBJ1-1
v_call: TRBV19
d_call: .
cdr3_aa: CASSIVGRSNTEAFF

j_call: TRBJ1-1
v_call: TRBV18
d_call: .
cdr3_aa: CASSRGPVHTEAFF

j_call: TRBJ2-1
v_call: TRBV4-2
d_call: TRBD1
cdr3_aa: CASSQVDRGQNNEQFF

j_call: TRBJ1-6
v_call: TRBV6-5
d_call: TRBD1
cdr3_aa: CASGRGLDSPLHF

j_call: TRBJ2-1
v_call: TRBV7-9
d_call: .
cdr3_aa: CASSLDGGNYNEQFF

j_call: TRBJ2-1
v_call: TRBV9
d_call: TRBD2
cdr3_aa: CASSPSPLAGNEQFF

j_call: TRBJ1-2
v_call: TRBV6-5
d_call: .
cdr3_aa: CASSRTLFDGGYTF

j_call: TRBJ2-2
v_call: TRBV6-5
d_call: .
cdr3_aa: CASRFTGQNTGELFF

j_call: TRBJ2-1
v_call: TRBV15
d_call: TRBD2
cdr3_aa: CATSRGSSGGANEQFF

j_call: TRBJ2-1
v_call: TRBV6-5
d_call: TRBD2
cdr3_aa: CATGPWGGNEQFF

j_call: TRBJ2-2
v_call: TRBV7-3
d_call: .
cdr3_aa: CASSLRSSNTGELFF

j_call: TRBJ2-3
v_call: TRBV6-5
d_call: TRBD1
cdr3_aa: CASMAGTEVSDTQYF

j_call: TRBJ2-7
v_call: TRBV27
d_call: TRBD2
cdr3_aa: CASSLSGGGGYRQYF

j_call: TRBJ2-3
v_call: TRBV5-1
d_call: .
cdr3_aa: CASSLGTSLVIDTQYF

j_call: TRBJ2-7
v_call: TRBV3-1/TRBV3-2
d_call: TRBD1
cdr3_aa: CASSPSGGTYEQYF

j_call: TRBJ2-3
v_call: TRBV7-9
d_call: TRBD2
cdr3_aa: CASSPASGGITDTQYF

j_call: TRBJ1-1
v_call: TRBV3-1/TRBV3-2
d_call: .
cdr3_aa: CASSQAFGNTEAFF

j_call: TRBJ2-2
v_call: TRBV5-1
d_call: TRBD1
cdr3_aa: CASSLRPTSGQRNTGELFF

j_call: TRBJ1-6
v_call: TRBV6-2/TRBV6-3
d_call: .
cdr3_aa: CASSSLVAGVSYNSPLHF

j_call: TRBJ2-7
v_call: TRBV27
d_call: TRBD1
cdr3_aa: CASSLRGGQDYEQYF

j_call: TRBJ2-5
v_call: TRBV3-1/TRBV3-2
d_call: .
cdr3_aa: CASSQVGGQETQYF

j_call: TRBJ2-5
v_call: TRBV24-1
d_call: TRBD1
cdr3_aa: CATSDADRDQETQYF

j_call: TRBJ1-1
v_call: TRBV2
d_call: TRBD1
cdr3_aa: CATVPGQGFTEAFF

j_call: TRBJ2-1
v_call: TRBV4-1
d_call: TRBD2
cdr3_aa: CASSHPARGSSYNEQFF

j_call: TRBJ1-6
v_call: TRBV3-1/TRBV3-2
d_call: .
cdr3_aa: CASSYRQNSPLHF

j_call: TRBJ2-1
v_call: TRBV6-5
d_call: .
cdr3_aa: CASSTRVSDYNEQFF

j_call: TRBJ2-3
v_call: TRBV5-1
d_call: .
cdr3_aa: CASSLGLVDTDTQYF